These 29 T cell receptor beta chains originate from one sample sequenced in a study of identical twins (dated by TCRdb to about 2016). The library was generated by 5' RACE. The sample was run on an Illumina HiSeq 2000. Clones were called with MiXCR by TCRdb after fastp trimmed the public reads at Q25, and only in-frame beta chains were retained. Rows are unified per CDR3 protein, each entry keeping the most common DNA and genes. Recorded for this sample are roughly 1,500,000 distinct CDR3 sequences; more than 30% of them occurred a single time. The biggest ten clones account for 0.27% of the sample. Sequencing was carried out using cord blood. These receptors all stem from a newborn girl in good health.

The chain has TRBV15 and TRBJ2-7, with no clear D. Germline V gene lookup returns CDR1 LNHNV and CDR2 YYDKDF (reference sequence). The CDR3 covers 16 residues. The V and J ends lost 2 bases and 5 bases respectively, with 19 bases between them. CDR3 sequence reads: CATSRIGVAIGDEQYF. CDR3 bases: TGTGCCACCAGCAGAATAGGCGTAGCAATAGGCGACGAGCAGTACTTC. The variable domain in full, with the rest retrieved from reference TRBV15 and TRBJ2-7, is DAMVIQNPRYQVTQFGKPVTLSCSQTLNHNVMYWYQQKSSQAPKLLFHYYDKDFNNEADTPDNFQSRRPNTSFCFLDIRSPGLGDTAMYLCATSRIGVAIGDEQYFGPGTRLTVT.

CDR3 bases: TGCAGTGCTAGTCCAGGGCCCGGCACTGAAGCTTTCTTT. Translation: CSASPGPGTEAFF. V is TRBV20-1 and J is TRBJ1-1, with D possibly TRBD1 on 5 matching bases. Between the trimmed V and J ends, which lost 3 bases and 4 bases, there was a span of 12 bases. Germline CDR1 DFQATT, CDR2 SNEGSKA (reference sequence). This CDR3 comprises 13 residues.

This clonotype occurred a few times. The chain couples TRBV9 to TRBJ1-2, with D possibly matching TRBD1 (5 bases). The CDR3 extends over 15 amino acids. Trimming stripped 0 bases from V and 2 bases from J, with 11 bases between. Germline V lookup: CDR1 SGDLS, CDR2 YYNGEE. In DNA form, the CDR3 reads TGTGCCAGCAGCGTAGGGCCAGGGATAAACTATGGCTACACCTTC. Amino acids: CASSVGPGINYGYTF.

This clonotype was counted a few times. The rearrangement links TRBV28 to TRBJ2-5; 9 bases align to TRBD2. Losses at the gene ends were 3 bases for V and 2 bases for J; bases not matched to a gene: 7. CDR1 and CDR2 (germline): MDHEN, SYDVKM. The CDR3 has 16 residues. The CDR3 region is CASSFTPSGDQETQYF. The CDR3, as DNA: TGTGCCAGCAGTTTTACCCCTAGCGGGGATCAAGAGACCCAGTACTTC.

The chain couples TRBV7-2 to TRBJ2-2; possibly TRBD2 for D (5 bases). This CDR3 is 12 amino acids long. V gave up 4 bases and J gave up 8 bases, with 8 bases separating them. The germline V gene has CDR1 SGHTA and CDR2 FQGNSA. The CDR3 protein is CASSSLAGELFF. In nucleotides, the CDR3 is TGTGCCAGCAGCTCCTTAGCGGGGGAGCTGTTTTTT.

This chain uses TRBV20-1 with TRBJ2-3; maybe TRBD2 (5 bases). The germline V and J ends were trimmed by 1 base and 0 bases, with 8 bases remaining between them. The germline CDR1 and CDR2 sequences are DFQATT and SNEGSKA (reference sequence). This CDR3 is built from 14 residues. The CDR3 DNA is TGCAGTGCTAGAGGACTACCTAGCACAGATACGCAGTATTTT. This codes for CSARGLPSTDTQYF.

The chain has TRBV20-1 and TRBJ2-7, with 8 positions matching TRBD2. The ends lost 3 bases at V and 0 bases at J; junction bases unmatched: 7. The CDR3 has 15 amino acids. Germline-derived CDR1 and CDR2 are DFQATT and SNEGSKA (reference sequence). The DNA for the CDR3 is TGCAGTGCTAGCCGCCTAGCGGGTAGCTCCTACGAGCAGTACTTC. Translating it yields CSASRLAGSSYEQYF.

J is TRBJ1-1 and V is TRBV28, with D hard to call. The CDR3 sequence is 13 residues long. Per germline, CDR1 MDHEN and CDR2 SYDVKM. Trimming stripped 7 bases from V and 0 bases from J, with 9 bases between. CDR3 nucleotides: TGTGCCAGCAATCCTCCGGTGAACACTGAAGCTTTCTTT. This encodes CASNPPVNTEAFF.

V and J are TRBV20-1 and TRBJ2-5, with D hard to call. CDR3 length: 10 residues. The germline V and J ends were trimmed by 7 bases and 5 bases, with 8 bases remaining between them. The V gene's germline CDR1 is DFQATT and CDR2 SNEGSKA (reference sequence). CDR3 sequence reads: CSVKRETQYF. As DNA, the CDR3 is TGCAGTGTCAAAAGGGAGACCCAGTACTTC.

This clonotype has more than one count but fewer than ten. One junction end does not reproduce the germline sequence, and a read error may be involved. CDR3 in amino acids: CASGDQPQHF. In DNA form, the CDR3 reads TGTGCCAGCGGTGACCAGCCCCAGCATTTT. This chain joins TRBV6-1 and TRBJ1-5; D unresolved. The CDR3 is 10 amino acids. Germline lookup yields CDR1 MNHNS and CDR2 SASEGT.

This rearrangement joins TRBV20-1 to TRBJ2-4, with 10 bases identical to TRBD2. Germline loops: CDR1 DFQATT, CDR2 SNEGSKA (reference sequence). The CDR3 consists of 17 residues. V lost 0 bases, J lost 0 bases, and 5 bases stayed unmatched. In nucleotides, the CDR3 is TGCAGTGCTAGAGACCCTACTAGCGGGGCAGCCAAAAACATTCAGTACTTC. Its protein product is CSARDPTSGAAKNIQYF.

The CDR3 loop is CASSPPKGLNTEAFF. The CDR3 DNA sequence: TGTGCCAGCTCACCACCGAAGGGGTTGAACACTGAAGCTTTCTTT. The chain employs TRBV18 and TRBJ1-1, with D tentatively TRBD1 (5 bases). The germline V gene encodes CDR1 KGHSH and CDR2 LQKENI. The CDR3 covers 15 residues. Trimming pared 0 bases from V and 0 bases from J, leaving 8 bases between. Based on the CDR3 plus reference TRBV18 and TRBJ1-1, the full variable domain is NAGVMQNPRHLVRRRGQEARLRCSPMKGHSHVYWYRQLPEEGLKFMVYLQKENIIDESGMPKERFSAEFPKEGPSILRIQQVVRGDSAAYFCASSPPKGLNTEAFFGQGTRLTVV.

The rearrangement joins TRBV5-1 to TRBJ2-5; D perhaps matches TRBD1 (6 bases). This CDR3 is 16 amino acids long. In germline, CDR1 is SGHRS, CDR2 YFSETQ. Deletions cut 0 bases from V and 4 bases from J, with 16 bases between. Written as DNA, the CDR3 is TGCGCCAGCAGCTTGGTGGACAGTCGAATATTAGAGACCCAGTACTTC. This codes for CASSLVDSRILETQYF. The variable domain in full, with the rest retrieved from reference TRBV5-1 and TRBJ2-5, is KAGVTQTPRYLIKTRGQQVTLSCSPISGHRSVSWYQQTPGQGLQFLFEYFSETQRNKGNFPGRFSGRQFSNSRSEMNVSTLELGDSALYLCASSLVDSRILETQYFGPGTRLLVL.

The table lists this clonotype with a count of one. V is TRBV27 and J is TRBJ2-1; no firm D call. CDR1 and CDR2 (germline): MNHEY, SMNVEV (reference sequence). The CDR3 is 15 amino acids. V lost 4 bases and J lost 4, with 14 bases in between. CDR3 coding DNA: TGTGCCAGCAGTTGTTCCCCCCTCGTTTACAATGAGCAGTTCTTC. It yields the protein CASSCSPLVYNEQFF.

This clonotype turned up a few times. V gene TRBV2 combines with J gene TRBJ1-6, with D tentatively TRBD1 (5 bases). The CDR3 is 17 amino acids. Germline V gives CDR1 SNHLY, CDR2 FYNNEI. V shed 6 bases and J shed 0 bases, with 15 bases lying between them. The DNA for the CDR3 is TGTGCCAGCAGGGATGACAGCCTGAGCTCCTATAATTCACCCCTCCACTTT. Its translation: CASRDDSLSSYNSPLHF.

V and J are TRBV6-1 and TRBJ1-2, with D unresolved. Germline CDR1 reads MNHNS; CDR2 reads SASEGT. V dropped 2 bases and J dropped 1 base, with 11 bases sitting between them. The CDR3 loop spans 15 amino acids. CDR3 sequence reads: CASSEIPANNYGYTF. For the CDR3, the DNA is TGTGCCAGCAGTGAAATTCCGGCCAATAACTATGGCTACACCTTC.

The V call is TRBV6-1, the J call TRBJ1-5; possible D gene TRBD1, 5 bases. Germline assignment: CDR1 MNHNS and CDR2 SASEGT. CDR3 length equals 14 residues. V gave up 3 bases and J gave up 4 bases, with 10 bases separating them. The CDR3 bases are TGTGCCAGCAGTGATGGGGGACTAAATCAGCCCCAGCATTTT. Translated: CASSDGGLNQPQHF.

The rearrangement joins TRBV7-2 to TRBJ2-1; 10 bases fit TRBD2. The V and J ends lost 6 bases and 6 bases, in that order; junction bases with no gene match: 8. Germline lookup yields CDR1 SGHTA and CDR2 FQGNSA. The CDR3 loop spans 15 amino acids. The CDR3 is CASRHPGLAFNEQFF. The CDR3 nucleotides read TGTGCCAGCAGGCATCCGGGACTAGCGTTCAATGAGCAGTTCTTC.

There are a few counts of this clonotype. The chain is built from TRBV20-1 and TRBJ2-7; 10 nucleotides match TRBD2. CDR3 length: 14 residues. CDR1 DFQATT and CDR2 SNEGSKA come from the germline V gene (reference sequence). The V segment lost 6 bases and the J segment 7 bases; nucleotides outside the gene matches: 12. The CDR3 loop reads CSARPGLANNEQYF. As DNA, the CDR3 is TGCAGTGCCAGGCCGGGACTAGCGAACAATGAGCAGTACTTC.

This clonotype was detected only a few times. The chain has TRBV4-1 and TRBJ2-2, with 12 nucleotides matching TRBD2. The germline V gene has CDR1 MGHRA and CDR2 YSYEKL. The CDR3 length is 16 residues. Trimming cost V 3 bases and J 4 bases; bases outside gene matches: 3. CDR3 nucleotides: TGCGCCAGCAGCCACGGACTAGCGGGGATCACCGGGGAGCTGTTTTTT. Amino acids: CASSHGLAGITGELFF.

In its sample, this clonotype was seen a few times. This chain uses TRBV4-1 with TRBJ2-2, with 8 bases fitting TRBD2. The germline CDR1 and CDR2 sequences are MGHRA and YSYEKL. This CDR3 has 16 residues. V was clipped by 1 base and J by 2 bases; unmatched bases: 3. The CDR3 region is CASSQVLAVNTGELFF. The CDR3 coding sequence is TGCGCCAGCAGCCAAGTACTAGCGGTTAACACCGGGGAGCTGTTTTTT.

The chain couples TRBV25-1 to TRBJ2-4; D is perhaps TRBD1 (5 bases). Germline V gene lookup returns CDR1 MGHDK and CDR2 SYGVNS. The CDR3 is 13 amino acids. V lost 4 bases, J lost 15 bases, and 19 bases lay in between. CDR3 loop: CASSGDRTYERYF. DNA of the CDR3: TGTGCCAGCAGTGGCGACAGAACCTACGAGCGGTACTTC.

This clonotype was seen only a few times. The V call is TRBV4-2, the J call TRBJ1-5; 10 nucleotides line up with TRBD1. Germline-derived CDR1 and CDR2 are LGHNA and YNFKEQ. CDR3 size: 16 residues. V lost 4 bases, J lost 2 bases, and 5 bases stayed unmatched. CDR3 coding DNA: TGTGCCAGCAGCCTAGACGACAGGGGGCGCAATCAGCCCCAGCATTTT. It specifies CASSLDDRGRNQPQHF.

The V and J genes are TRBV13 and TRBJ2-1; no clear D. V was pared by 5 bases and J by 0 bases, with 11 bases between. CDR3 size: 15 residues. Germline V gene lookup returns CDR1 PRHDT and CDR2 FYEKMQ (reference sequence). DNA for the CDR3: TGTGCCAGCAGCGCCGTCGTCCGCTCCTACAATGAGCAGTTCTTC. Protein product: CASSAVVRSYNEQFF.

The chain joins TRBV7-2 to TRBJ2-7; D may be TRBD2 (6 bases). The CDR3 is made up of 16 amino acids. V was shortened by 5 bases and J by 7 bases, with 24 bases between the two germline ends. CDR1 is SGHTA and CDR2 is FQGNSA in the germline V gene. This CDR3 is CASSPRELTSYNEQYF. Here the CDR3 DNA reads TGTGCCAGCAGCCCTCGGGAGCTCACCTCCTACAATGAGCAGTACTTC. Full variable domain (remainder filled in from reference TRBV7-2 and TRBJ2-7): GAGVSQSPSNKVTEKGKDVELRCDPISGHTALYWYRQSLGQGLEFLIYFQGNSAPDKSGLPSDRFSAERTGGSVSTLTIQRTQQEDSAVYLCASSPRELTSYNEQYFGPGTRLTVT.

The genes are TRBV6-2 or TRBV6-3 and TRBJ2-5, with 8 bases lining up with TRBD1. CDR1 and CDR2 from the germline V gene are MNHEY and SVGEGT. Losses at the gene ends were 7 bases for V and 5 bases for J; bases not matched to a gene: 15. CDR3 size: 16 residues. In DNA, the CDR3 is TGTGCCAGCATTGCAGGAACAGGGGGTAATGTGGAGACCCAGTACTTC. Protein sequence: CASIAGTGGNVETQYF.

This clonotype has a single count. The chain recombines TRBV11-3 with TRBJ2-2, with D perhaps TRBD1 or TRBD2 (5 bases each). Germline CDR1 and CDR2: SGHNT and YENEEA. The CDR3 is made up of 16 amino acids. Trimming removed 1 base from V and 4 bases from J, with 13 bases in between. CDR3 amino acids: CASSLGSGASTGELFF. The CDR3, as DNA: TGTGCCAGCAGCTTAGGATCCGGGGCGAGCACCGGGGAGCTGTTTTTT.

This clonotype was found many times. The chain carries TRBV28 and TRBJ2-7; perhaps TRBD2 as D (5 bases). This CDR3 is built from 14 residues. CDR1 is MDHEN, CDR2 SYDVKM, per germline. V was clipped by 0 bases and J by 5 bases, with 11 bases between them. The CDR3 DNA reads as TGTGCCAGCAGTTTATGGTCATTAGCGAACGAGCAGTACTTC. Translation: CASSLWSLANEQYF.

The CDR3 bases are TGCAGTGCTCCTAGCGTGATCAATGAGCAGTTCTTC. This translates into CSAPSVINEQFF. The V call is TRBV20-1, the J call TRBJ2-1, with a possible D match to TRBD2 (6 bases). Germline assignment: CDR1 DFQATT and CDR2 SNEGSKA (reference sequence). The CDR3 consists of 12 residues. Deletions cut 5 bases from V and 6 bases from J, with 11 bases between.